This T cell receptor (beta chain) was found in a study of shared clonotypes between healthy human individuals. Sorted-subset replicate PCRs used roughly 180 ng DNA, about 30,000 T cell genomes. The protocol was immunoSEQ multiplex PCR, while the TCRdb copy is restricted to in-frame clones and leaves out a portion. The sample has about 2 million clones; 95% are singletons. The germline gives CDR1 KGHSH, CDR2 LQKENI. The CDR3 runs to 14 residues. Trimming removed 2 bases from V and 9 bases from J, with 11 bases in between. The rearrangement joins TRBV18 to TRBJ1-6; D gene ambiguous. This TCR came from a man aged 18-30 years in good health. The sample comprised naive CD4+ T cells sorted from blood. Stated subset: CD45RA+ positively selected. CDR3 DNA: TGTGCCAGCTCACCAGGGGTCGTCAGTTCACCCCTCCACTTT. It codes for CASSPGVVSSPLHF.